This entry is about one TCR beta chain. What it binds is not known. The sample belongs to a study of cytomegalovirus exposure and HLA in healthy donors. About the research overall: Some 200 million T cells yielded more than 90 million unique TCR beta sequences, as an earlier analysis found. When fewer than 400 donors were genotyped, roughly 80% of them were found to fall in the Caucasian-associated ancestry cluster. Broader study findings: Many donors carried some public TCRs, although rarity characterized most TCR sequences. TCR beta chains numbering 164 were designated cytomegalovirus-associated.

60 Vbeta and 13 Jbeta primers were used in PCR. The protocol was immunoSEQ multiplex PCR, while the TCRdb copy is restricted to in-frame clones and leaves out a portion. The data hold 80,000 or so clones, with 70% to 80% observed a single time. This CDR3 contains 14 residues. Germline CDR1 SGHTA, CDR2 FQGTGA. V lost 5 bases, J lost 4 bases, and 5 bases stayed unmatched. Source material: PBMCs. V usage is TRBV7-3 and J usage is TRBJ1-1, with 9 bases that match TRBD1. This receptor was identified in a man aged 50 to 59 in good health and CMV-seropositive. The CDR3 DNA is TGTGCCAGCAGCCCACGGACAGGGGCCACTGAAGCTTTCTTT. Its protein is CASSPRTGATEAFF.